The 26 T cell receptor beta chains below all came from one sample that was sequenced in a study of blood T cell repertoires in COVID-19. The data were produced by immunoSEQ multiplex PCR, yet TCRdb's version contains in-frame clones alone and is incomplete. The sample includes approximately 250,000 clones, around 90% of them seen just once. The sequenced sample was PBMCs or T cells enriched from blood (not recorded which). All receptors derive from a woman in her twenties or thirties with acute COVID-19.

The gene calls are TRBV19 and TRBJ1-1; TRBD1 might be the D (6 bases). The CDR3 runs to 14 residues. Germline-derived CDR1 and CDR2 are LNHDA and SQIVND (reference sequence). V dropped 5 bases and J dropped 2 bases, with 12 bases sitting between them. CDR3 nucleotide sequence: TGTGCCAGTAGTTACCCAGGGGTTAACACTGAAGCTTTCTTT. This sequence encodes CASSYPGVNTEAFF.

The chain has TRBV25-1 and TRBJ1-2; D not certain. Trimming pared 5 bases from V and 5 bases from J, leaving 9 bases between. CDR3 length equals 12 residues. Germline CDR1 and CDR2: MGHDK and SYGVNS. CDR3 sequence: CASSLTTYGYTF. Here the CDR3 DNA reads TGTGCCAGCAGTTTGACAACATATGGCTACACCTTC.

This clone was recorded only once. The chain employs TRBV5-1 and TRBJ2-7, with 8 bases aligning to TRBD2. This CDR3 spans 15 amino acids. With V trimmed by 4 bases and J by 0 bases, 6 bases remained unmatched. From germline, CDR1 is SGHRS and CDR2 YFSETQ. CDR3 nucleotide sequence: TGCGCCAGCAGCCCCGGGAGGGACAACTCCTACGAGCAGTACTTC. Protein: CASSPGRDNSYEQYF.

V and J are TRBV2 and TRBJ1-1; 7 positions agree with TRBD1. CDR1 and CDR2 (germline): SNHLY, FYNNEI. The CDR3 has 12 amino acids. The J segment lost 11 bases and the V segment lost 6 bases, leaving 9 bases of the junction unmatched. CDR3 loop: CASRFTGADAFF. CDR3 sequence (DNA): TGTGCCAGCAGGTTTACAGGGGCAGATGCTTTCTTT.

This chain joins TRBV2 and TRBJ2-4; D possibly corresponds to TRBD2 (5 bases). Germline V gene sequence: CDR1 SNHLY, CDR2 FYNNEI. The V and J ends lost 8 bases and 6 bases respectively, with 11 bases between them. This CDR3 has 12 amino acids. Here the CDR3 DNA reads TGTGCCAGCCGGACTGGAGCAAACATTCAGTACTTC. This codes for CASRTGANIQYF.

The CDR3 nucleotides are TGCGCCAGCAGCCAAGGGAAATCGGGACAGGGTGCAAGAGATACGCAGTATTTT. It is translated as CASSQGKSGQGARDTQYF. This chain joins TRBV4-3 and TRBJ2-3; TRBD1 matches at 9 bases. Per the germline V gene, CDR1 is LGHNA and CDR2 is YSLEER. With 1 base clipped from V and 5 bases from J, the junction kept 13 bases outside the gene matches. This CDR3 region has 18 residues.

This chain joins TRBV3-1 (or the pseudogene TRBV3-2) and TRBJ2-3, with D uncertain. The germline gives CDR1 LGHDT, CDR2 YNNKEL (reference sequence). This CDR3 has 15 amino acids. V was cut by 1 base and J by 0 bases, with 8 bases left in between. This chain's CDR3 is CASSQVTSSTDTQYF. The CDR3 coding sequence is TGTGCCAGCAGCCAAGTGACATCCAGCACAGATACGCAGTATTTT.

The chain combines TRBV28 with TRBJ1-2; TRBD1 matches 10 bases. The CDR3 spans 16 residues. Germline V gene data show CDR1 as MDHEN and CDR2 as SYDVKM. After removal of 6 bases from V and 3 bases from J, the junction contained 10 bases not matched to a gene. The CDR3 region is CASRGAGTGVHYGYTF. DNA for the CDR3: TGTGCCAGCAGAGGGGCCGGGACAGGGGTTCACTATGGCTACACCTTC.

CDR3 sequence: CAISDTPRTGPNSPLHF. The DNA of the CDR3 is TGTGCCATCAGTGACACGCCGCGGACAGGTCCAAATTCACCCCTCCACTTT. This chain joins TRBV10-3 and TRBJ1-6, with 7 bases lining up with TRBD1. There are 17 residues in the CDR3. V shed 3 bases and J 7 bases; nucleotides not matched to a gene: 12. From germline, CDR1 is ENHRY and CDR2 SYGVKD.

The rearrangement links TRBV27 to TRBJ2-1; 7 bases are shared with TRBD2. Germline values: CDR1 MNHEY, CDR2 SMNVEV (reference sequence). CDR3 length: 14 residues. J gave up 1 base and V 8 bases, and 5 bases lay outside the gene matches. CDR3 amino acids: CASAASGSYNEQFF. The CDR3 region has the DNA TGTGCCAGCGCGGCTAGCGGATCCTACAATGAGCAGTTCTTC.

The V gene is TRBV7-9, the J gene TRBJ2-3; D gene unclear. This CDR3 comprises 16 residues. The V end lost 5 bases, the J end lost 0 bases, and 15 bases lay between the germline ends. Germline lookup yields CDR1 SEHNR and CDR2 FQNEAQ (reference sequence). CDR3: CASSPLTGPSTDTQYF. The DNA for the CDR3 is TGTGCCAGCAGCCCATTGACTGGCCCTAGCACAGATACGCAGTATTTT.

The V and J genes are TRBV28 and TRBJ2-7; D might be TRBD2 (5 bases). Trimming stripped 4 bases from V and 2 bases from J, with 12 bases between. This CDR3 contains 14 residues. CDR1 and CDR2 (germline): MDHEN, SYDVKM. The CDR3 here is CASSSSSGPYEQYF. CDR3 DNA: TGTGCCAGCAGTTCTAGCTCTGGGCCCTACGAGCAGTACTTC.

This chain joins TRBV12-3 or TRBV12-4 and TRBJ2-2; no reliable D call. The CDR3 length is 13 residues. V lost 3 bases to trimming and J lost 4 bases, with 6 bases between them. The CDR3 reads CASSFSFTGELFF. CDR3 bases: TGTGCCAGCAGTTTCAGTTTCACCGGGGAGCTGTTTTTT.

The chain carries TRBV28 and TRBJ1-1, with D perhaps TRBD1 (6 bases). V lost 2 bases and J 1 base, leaving 8 bases between the germline ends. CDR1 and CDR2 from the germline V gene are MDHEN and SYDVKM. The CDR3 sequence is 14 residues long. CDR3 amino acids: CASSLGQKNTEAFF. The CDR3 DNA is TGTGCCAGCAGTTTAGGACAGAAGAACACTGAAGCTTTCTTT.

This clone appeared once. The gene calls are TRBV6-5 and TRBJ1-2; TRBD1 agrees at 11 bases. The junction had 4 bases not matched to a gene; V was cut back by 3 bases and J by 7 bases. The CDR3 runs to 14 residues. Germline V gene lookup returns CDR1 MNHEY and CDR2 SVGAGI. CDR3: CASSYGQGASGYTF. DNA for the CDR3: TGTGCCAGCAGTTATGGACAGGGGGCAAGTGGCTACACCTTC.

This rearrangement joins TRBV5-1 to TRBJ2-7; D unresolved. The CDR3 loop spans 14 amino acids. The V end lost 3 bases, the J end lost 0 bases, and 10 bases lay between the germline ends. Germline values: CDR1 SGHRS, CDR2 YFSETQ. The CDR3 DNA reads TGCGCCAGCAGCTCAGACATCAGCTCCTACGAGCAGTACTTC. This codes for CASSSDISSYEQYF.

This clone was seen only once. This chain links TRBV5-4 with TRBJ1-1; 8 nucleotides match TRBD1. Germline-derived CDR1 and CDR2 are SGHNT and YYREEE (reference sequence). CDR3 length: 12 residues. V was clipped by 6 bases and J by 12 bases; unmatched bases: 10. CDR3 loop: CASTTGQGRSFF. The CDR3 nucleotides are TGTGCCAGCACCACAGGACAGGGACGTTCTTTCTTT.

The rearrangement uses TRBV7-3 and TRBJ2-3, with 15 bases aligning to TRBD2. The V gene end was trimmed by 5 bases and the J gene end by 4 bases; junction bases not matched to a gene: 10. CDR3 size: 18 residues. Germline assignment: CDR1 SGHTA and CDR2 FQGTGA. The CDR3 here is CASSPTPGLAGGADTQYF. In DNA form, the CDR3 reads TGTGCCAGCAGCCCCACCCCAGGACTAGCGGGAGGGGCAGATACGCAGTATTTT.

This sequence joins TRBV9 and TRBJ2-2; 9 bases align to TRBD2. V lost 4 bases, J lost 2 bases, and 6 bases stayed unmatched. CDR1 is SGDLS and CDR2 is YYNGEE in the germline V gene. CDR3 length equals 16 residues. CDR3 bases: TGTGCCAGCAGCCCGCACCTAGCGGGAAACACCGGGGAGCTGTTTTTT. This translates into CASSPHLAGNTGELFF.

The chain recombines TRBV2 with TRBJ1-5, with D possibly being TRBD1 (5 bases). Germline loops: CDR1 SNHLY, CDR2 FYNNEI. The germline V and J ends were trimmed by 7 bases and 6 bases, with 19 bases remaining between them. The length of the CDR3 is 15 residues. The CDR3 sequence is CASTEGSQGSQPQHF. In nucleotides, the CDR3 is TGTGCCAGCACCGAAGGATCCCAGGGCAGTCAGCCCCAGCATTTT. The whole variable domain, remainder taken from reference TRBV2 and TRBJ1-5, is EPEVTQTPSHQVTQMGQEVILRCVPISNHLYFYWYRQILGQKVEFLVSFYNNEISEKSEIFDDQFSVERPDGSNFTLKIRSTKLEDSAMYFCASTEGSQGSQPQHFGDGTRLSIL.

V and J are TRBV6-6 and TRBJ1-1, with D possibly TRBD1 on 5 matching bases. The CDR3 has 14 residues. Trimming took 0 bases from V and 4 from J, leaving 9 bases between them. Per germline, CDR1 MNHNY and CDR2 SVGAGI (reference sequence). CDR3 DNA: TGTGCCAGCAGTTACTCAGGGGCGGCCACTGAAGCTTTCTTT. It encodes CASSYSGAATEAFF.

The chain recombines TRBV11-2 with TRBJ2-1, with 8 bases lining up with TRBD2. The ends lost 5 bases at V and 5 bases at J; junction bases unmatched: 11. Looked up from germline, CDR1 is SGHAT and CDR2 is FQNNGV. The CDR3 is made up of 16 amino acids. The CDR3 loop reads CASSETSGPRHNEQFF. CDR3 coding DNA: TGTGCCAGCAGCGAAACTAGCGGACCACGGCACAATGAGCAGTTCTTC. Using reference TRBV11-2 and TRBJ2-1 for the parts outside the CDR3, the full variable domain is EAGVAQSPRYKIIEKRQSVAFWCNPISGHATLYWYQQILGQGPKLLIQFQNNGVVDDSQLPKDRFSAERLKGVDSTLKIQPAKLEDSAVYLCASSETSGPRHNEQFFGPGTRLTVL.

Written as DNA, the CDR3 is TGTGCCAGCTCAACGGACAGGGCCCACAATGAGCAGTTCTTC. This sequence encodes CASSTDRAHNEQFF. The J gene is TRBJ2-1, the V gene TRBV18; 8 positions agree with TRBD1. CDR1 is KGHSH and CDR2 is LQKENI in the germline V gene. Trimming cost V 5 bases and J 5 bases; bases outside gene matches: 5. CDR3 length: 14 residues.

This chain joins TRBV28 and TRBJ2-5; 9 bases match TRBD1. The germline CDR1 and CDR2 sequences are MDHEN and SYDVKM. The CDR3 loop spans 15 amino acids. V trimming: 4 bases; J trimming: 2 bases; junction bases outside the gene matches: 5. The CDR3 spells CASSSRQGVQETQYF. CDR3 coding DNA: TGTGCCAGCAGTTCAAGACAGGGGGTACAAGAGACCCAGTACTTC.

The genes are TRBV5-1 and TRBJ2-1, with 14 bases fitting TRBD2. Germline CDR1 SGHRS, CDR2 YFSETQ. CDR3 length: 14 amino acids. After removal of 10 bases from V and 9 bases from J, the junction contained 9 bases not matched to a gene. The CDR3 nucleotides read TGCGCCGGCCCGACTAGCGGGAGGGTGAGTGAGCAGTTCTTC. Translated: CAGPTSGRVSEQFF.

The chain is built from TRBV7-2 and TRBJ2-2, with 9 bases identical to TRBD1. This CDR3 has 15 amino acids. CDR1 and CDR2 (germline): SGHTA, FQGNSA. V lost 5 bases, J lost 5 bases, and 6 bases stayed unmatched. CDR3 DNA sequence: TGTGCCAGCAGCCAAACAGGGGGCTTGACCGGGGAGCTGTTTTTT. It specifies CASSQTGGLTGELFF.